The 28 T cell receptor beta chains below all came from one sample that was sequenced in a study of vaccination and CD4 T cells after COVID-19. Noted treatment: roughly nine-day PBMC culture with coronavirus spike peptide pools or control peptides (ViraFEST assay). No antigen has been assigned to these receptors. An Oncomine TCR Beta short-read assay was used to sequence the DNA from cultured CD4+ T cells. TCRdb used MiXCR to reprocess the PCR reads, holding one entry per CDR3 protein. The repertoire holds some 14,000 distinct CDR3 sequences, with about 53% as singletons. Here the sequenced sample was CD4+ T cells from blood, cultured in vitro, taken before SARS-CoV-2 vaccination. The receptors derive from a human donor who had recovered from COVID-19.

This rearrangement joins TRBV6-4 to TRBJ1-1; D possibly corresponds to TRBD1 (5 bases). Germline V gene lookup returns CDR1 MRHNA and CDR2 SNTAGT. CDR3 size: 14 residues. V was cut by 3 bases and J by 1 base, with 9 bases left in between. The CDR3 region is CASSEGDGNTEAFF. CDR3 DNA sequence: TGTGCCAGCAGTGAAGGGGACGGGAACACTGAAGCTTTCTTT.

This sequence joins TRBV19 and TRBJ2-7, with TRBD1 matching over 10 bases. The CDR3 is 16 residues long. J lost 4 bases, V lost 2 bases, and 8 bases had no gene match. Germline V gives CDR1 LNHDA, CDR2 SQIVND (reference sequence). Here the CDR3 DNA reads TGTGCCAGTAGTATAATCCCAGACAGGGGGCCGTACGAGCAGTACTTC. As protein: CASSIIPDRGPYEQYF.

The chain joins TRBV20-1 to TRBJ2-1, with 8 bases fitting TRBD2. Germline loops: CDR1 DFQATT, CDR2 SNEGSKA (reference sequence). The ends lost 3 bases at V and 7 bases at J; junction bases unmatched: 14. This CDR3 spans 16 amino acids. The CDR3 is CSARGMGAGEGNEQFF. In DNA form, the CDR3 reads TGCAGTGCTAGGGGGATGGGAGCGGGAGAAGGTAATGAGCAGTTCTTC.

This clonotype was detected only a few times. The rearrangement uses TRBV4-2 and TRBJ1-5, with D unclear. The CDR3 has 14 amino acids. V lost 5 bases and J 0 bases, leaving 8 bases between the germline ends. Per germline, CDR1 LGHNA and CDR2 YNFKEQ. The CDR3 DNA follows: TGTGCCAGCAGCTCCCGAAATAGCAATCAGCCCCAGCATTTT. Its translation: CASSSRNSNQPQHF.

This clonotype appeared a few times. The chain combines TRBV18 with TRBJ1-6; D is unclear. In germline, CDR1 is KGHSH, CDR2 LQKENI. Trimming stripped 2 bases from V and 7 bases from J, with 12 bases between. The CDR3 contains 15 residues. Here the CDR3 reads CASSPGKGGNSPLHF. CDR3 nucleotides: TGTGCCAGCTCACCAGGAAAGGGAGGGAATTCACCCCTCCACTTT.

There are a few counts of this clonotype. The chain has TRBV6-1 and TRBJ1-3; weak D call: TRBD1 (5 bases). There are 14 residues in the CDR3. Looked up from germline, CDR1 is MNHNS and CDR2 is SASEGT. Trimming pared 7 bases from V and 1 base from J, leaving 11 bases between. CDR3 DNA: TGTGCCAGCAAGTCGACAGATTCTGGAAACACCATATATTTT. As protein: CASKSTDSGNTIYF.

The chain's CDR3 is CAWKTSGYNEQFF. CDR3 nucleotide sequence: TGTGCCTGGAAAACTAGCGGATACAATGAGCAGTTCTTC. The chain links TRBV30 to TRBJ2-1; 8 bases line up with TRBD2. CDR3 length equals 13 residues. Germline V gene lookup returns CDR1 GTSNPN and CDR2 SVGIG (reference sequence). V gave up 4 bases and J gave up 4 bases; unmatched junction bases: 3.

The chain employs TRBV7-9 and TRBJ2-1, with D possibly called TRBD1 or TRBD2 (6 bases each). The CDR3 has 16 amino acids. Trimming took off 1 base at V and 3 bases at J, with 13 bases between the two ends. CDR1 SEHNR and CDR2 FQNEAQ come from the germline V gene (reference sequence). CDR3 protein: CASSLGRGLNYNEQFF. In DNA form, the CDR3 reads TGTGCCAGCAGCTTAGGCAGGGGACTTAACTACAATGAGCAGTTCTTC.

The CDR3 loop reads CASSLRPADPSSPLHF. In nucleotides, the CDR3 is TGTGCCAGCAGTTTGCGGCCCGCGGACCCAAGCTCACCCCTCCACTTT. V is TRBV28 and J is TRBJ1-6; D gene unclear. V shed 3 bases and J shed 10 bases, with 19 bases lying between them. The CDR3 is 16 residues long. From germline, CDR1 is MDHEN and CDR2 SYDVKM.

The chain has TRBV9 and TRBJ1-2; D perhaps matches TRBD1 (6 bases). This CDR3 contains 12 residues. Trimming removed 7 bases from V and 7 bases from J, with 14 bases in between. Germline CDR1 SGDLS, CDR2 YYNGEE. The CDR3 region is CASGLRGGGYTF. The CDR3 region has the DNA TGTGCCAGCGGACTCAGGGGAGGTGGCTACACCTTC.

This sequence joins TRBV28 and TRBJ2-4; D is undetermined. This CDR3 comprises 13 residues. In germline, CDR1 is MDHEN, CDR2 SYDVKM. Trimming took off 4 bases at V and 8 bases at J, with 12 bases between the two ends. CDR3 DNA: TGTGCCAGCAGTTCCTACGGTTCAGACATTCAGTACTTC. Translation gives CASSSYGSDIQYF.

The chain employs TRBV19 and TRBJ2-6; maybe TRBD1 (5 bases). V was cut by 6 bases and J by 0 bases, with 21 bases left in between. The length of the CDR3 is 19 residues. Looked up from germline, CDR1 is LNHDA and CDR2 is SQIVND (reference sequence). Here the CDR3 DNA reads TGTGCCAGTAGCATCGCCCCCTGGACATTAAGCTCTGGGGCCAACGTCCTGACTTTC. This translates into CASSIAPWTLSSGANVLTF.

The rearrangement uses TRBV19 and TRBJ2-7; 9 positions match TRBD1. Germline V gene lookup returns CDR1 LNHDA and CDR2 SQIVND (reference sequence). The CDR3 length is 16 residues. V trimming: 4 bases; J trimming: 0 bases; junction bases outside the gene matches: 7. CDR3 nucleotides: TGTGCCAGTAGTAAGCTGGGACAGGGCAGCTCCTACGAGCAGTACTTC. Encoded protein: CASSKLGQGSSYEQYF.

This rearrangement joins TRBV5-1 to TRBJ1-2; D remains ambiguous. The CDR3 sequence is 13 residues long. Per germline, CDR1 SGHRS and CDR2 YFSETQ. Deletions cut 3 bases from V and 5 bases from J, with 11 bases between. The CDR3 region is CASSSTSPYGYTF. Written as DNA, the CDR3 is TGCGCCAGCAGCTCGACTAGCCCATATGGCTACACCTTC.

The DNA for the CDR3 is TGTGCCAGCAGCTCAACGTATCACAATGAGCAGTTCTTC. Translating gives CASSSTYHNEQFF. The V call is TRBV7-2, the J call TRBJ2-1; D remains unclear. The V end lost 4 bases, the J end lost 5 bases, and 9 bases lay between the germline ends. In germline, CDR1 is SGHTA, CDR2 FQGNSA. CDR3 length: 13 residues.

This rearrangement joins TRBV7-9 to TRBJ2-3; no definite D call. CDR3 size: 15 residues. The germline V gene has CDR1 SEHNR and CDR2 FQNEAQ (reference sequence). Trimming left V 3 bases short and J 3 bases short, with 13 bases between. The CDR3 DNA reads TGTGCCAGCAGCTTGTCAGCGCCCCAGACAGATACGCAGTATTTT. This encodes CASSLSAPQTDTQYF. The whole variable domain, filled in from reference TRBV7-9 and TRBJ2-3, reads DTGVSQNPRHKITKRGQNVTFRCDPISEHNRLYWYRQTLGQGPEFLTYFQNEAQLEKSRLLSDRFSAERPKGSFSTLEIQRTEQGDSAMYLCASSLSAPQTDTQYFGPGTRLTVL.

V gene TRBV20-1 combines with J gene TRBJ2-7; D unresolved. Between the trimmed V and J ends, which lost 4 bases and 3 bases, there was a span of 10 bases. The CDR3 totals 12 residues. The V gene's germline CDR1 is DFQATT and CDR2 SNEGSKA (reference sequence). The CDR3 loop reads CSANEGIYEQYF. CDR3 DNA: TGCAGTGCTAACGAAGGAATCTACGAGCAGTACTTC.

This chain connects TRBV12-5 to TRBJ2-2; a possible D gene is TRBD1 (6 bases). Trimming pared 1 base from V and 0 bases from J, leaving 15 bases between. CDR1 is LGHNT, CDR2 FRNRAP, per germline. The length of the CDR3 is 18 residues. In DNA, the CDR3 is TGTGCTAGTGGTTTGGCTGGCATGGGGGCGCCGAACACCGGGGAGCTGTTTTTT. Amino acids: CASGLAGMGAPNTGELFF.

The chain uses TRBV15 and TRBJ2-4; TRBD1 matches at 11 bases. Germline CDR1 is LNHNV and CDR2 is YYDKDF (reference sequence). J gave up 2 bases and V 3 bases, and 3 bases lay outside the gene matches. This CDR3 has 16 residues. CDR3 bases: TGTGCCACCAGCAGGGGACAGGGGGGGACCAAAAACATTCAGTACTTC. Its translation: CATSRGQGGTKNIQYF.

The CDR3 is CATSGATSGNGVTGELFF. DNA for the CDR3: TGTGCCACCAGTGGAGCGACTAGCGGGAATGGTGTCACCGGGGAGCTGTTTTTT. J is TRBJ2-2 and V is TRBV24-1, with TRBD2 identical over 11 bases. The CDR3 is 18 amino acids. Germline-derived CDR1 and CDR2 are KGHDR and SFDVKD. With V trimmed by 5 bases and J by 4 bases, 11 bases remained unmatched.

This clonotype was counted between two and nine times. CDR3 sequence reads: CASSGTGVGETQYF. The CDR3 bases are TGTGCCAGCAGCGGGACAGGGGTAGGGGAGACCCAGTACTTC. The rearrangement joins TRBV7-9 to TRBJ2-5; TRBD1 aligns across 10 bases. CDR1 is SEHNR and CDR2 is FQNEAQ in the germline V gene (reference sequence). The CDR3 spans 14 residues. Trimming at V came to 5 bases and at J to 5 bases, leaving 5 bases not matched to a gene.

V and J are TRBV6-2 or TRBV6-3 and TRBJ2-7, with no clear D. There are 14 residues in the CDR3. Germline lookup yields CDR1 MNHEY and CDR2 SVGEGT. The ends were cut back, 8 bases at V and 1 base at J, with 15 bases in the middle. The DNA of the CDR3 is TGTGCCAGCGACGTTGCGTGGGGTTCCTACGAGCAGTACTTC. Translation gives CASDVAWGSYEQYF.

The genes are TRBV30 and TRBJ2-5; D ambiguous. V gave up 3 bases and J gave up 4 bases, with 6 bases separating them. The length of the CDR3 is 11 residues. From germline, CDR1 is GTSNPN and CDR2 SVGIG (reference sequence). The chain's CDR3 is CAWRRIETQYF. Here the CDR3 DNA reads TGTGCCTGGAGAAGGATAGAGACCCAGTACTTC.

This clonotype was recorded a few times. The V and J genes are TRBV20-1 and TRBJ1-6; a possible D gene is TRBD1 (6 bases). The CDR3 spans 16 residues. Germline V lookup: CDR1 DFQATT, CDR2 SNEGSKA (reference sequence). V was pared by 0 bases and J by 6 bases, with 15 bases between. CDR3 amino acids: CSARERRDKFNSPLHF. For the CDR3, the DNA is TGCAGTGCTAGAGAGCGCCGGGACAAGTTTAATTCACCCCTCCACTTT.

V is TRBV6-1 and J is TRBJ1-6, with TRBD1 matching 7 bases. CDR3 size: 14 residues. V lost 5 bases and J lost 10; bases outside the gene matches: 8. The germline V gene encodes CDR1 MNHNS and CDR2 SASEGT. CDR3 sequence (DNA): TGTGCCAGCAGTCACAGACAGGGAAACTCACCCCTCCACTTT. Translation gives CASSHRQGNSPLHF.

This clonotype came up a few times. The chain carries TRBV15 and TRBJ2-4; tentatively, D is TRBD1 (6 bases). The CDR3 sequence is 13 residues long. The germline V gene encodes CDR1 LNHNV and CDR2 YYDKDF (reference sequence). The ends were cut back, 7 bases at V and 6 bases at J, with 13 bases in the middle. DNA of the CDR3: TGTGCCACCACCCAGGGGTTTGGAAACATTCAGTACTTC. Encoded protein: CATTQGFGNIQYF.

Here the CDR3 reads CSAMDREFLTDTEAFF. The CDR3 region has the DNA TGCAGTGCCATGGACAGGGAATTTCTCACGGACACTGAAGCTTTCTTT. The gene calls are TRBV20-1 and TRBJ1-1, with 8 bases identical to TRBD1. This CDR3 contains 16 residues. The V gene end was trimmed by 6 bases and the J gene end by 3 bases; junction bases not matched to a gene: 15. Germline CDR1 is DFQATT and CDR2 is SNEGSKA (reference sequence).

This clonotype was seen more than once but under ten times. The J gene is TRBJ1-2, the V gene TRBV24-1; maybe TRBD1 (5 bases). This CDR3 region has 13 residues. Trimming stripped 6 bases from V and 4 bases from J, with 11 bases between. CDR1 and CDR2 (germline): KGHDR, SFDVKD. The CDR3 spells CATSLGATYGYTF. The CDR3 coding sequence is TGTGCCACCAGTCTCGGGGCTACCTATGGCTACACCTTC.